One sample yielded the 21 T cell receptor beta chains listed below, sequenced in a study of T cell changes during pregnancy in multiple sclerosis. Sequencing was performed with immunoSEQ multiplex PCR; in TCRdb, only in-frame clones are kept and a portion is missing. This sample has 30,000 to 45,000 clones, with about 92% found just once. Sequences were derived from CD8+ T cells from peripheral blood mononuclear cells, sampled before pregnancy. The receptor set was obtained from a female donor with multiple sclerosis, enrolled in a pregnancy study.

The V gene is TRBV27, the J gene TRBJ2-2; TRBD1 is a possible D gene (5 bases). Between the trimmed V and J ends, which lost 2 bases and 2 bases, there was a span of 6 bases. Germline V lookup: CDR1 MNHEY, CDR2 SMNVEV (reference sequence). This CDR3 contains 14 residues. In DNA form, the CDR3 reads TGTGCCAGCAGTTTACAGGGAAACACCGGGGAGCTGTTTTTT. This codes for CASSLQGNTGELFF.

As DNA, the CDR3 is TGTGCCACCAGAGGGAAAAGGGGGCTGTTCAGGGATGAGCAGTTCTTC. Its protein is CATRGKRGLFRDEQFF. The J gene is TRBJ2-1, the V gene TRBV28, with 7 bases lining up with TRBD1. Germline CDR1 is MDHEN and CDR2 is SYDVKM. Trimming at V came to 10 bases and at J to 8 bases, leaving 20 bases not matched to a gene. The CDR3 runs 16 residues.

The rearrangement joins TRBV5-4 to TRBJ2-7; TRBD2 matches at 13 bases. The germline CDR1 and CDR2 sequences are SGHNT and YYREEE (reference sequence). This CDR3 comprises 15 residues. V trimming: 2 bases; J trimming: 2 bases; junction bases outside the gene matches: 1. The CDR3 region is CASSFGTSGTYEQYF. Here the CDR3 DNA reads TGTGCCAGCAGCTTCGGGACTAGCGGGACCTACGAGCAGTACTTC.

V gene TRBV5-4 combines with J gene TRBJ1-2; 8 bases are a match to TRBD1. The germline CDR1 and CDR2 sequences are SGHNT and YYREEE (reference sequence). This CDR3 comprises 13 residues. J gave up 4 bases and V 4 bases, and 3 bases lay outside the gene matches. CDR3 coding DNA: TGTGCCAGCAGCGTGACAGGGGCCTATGGCTACACCTTC. Translating it yields CASSVTGAYGYTF.

Note on this clone: Being one base from a much bigger clone, this may be a read error. Within the sample, other DNA sequences also encode this same CDR3. The chain uses TRBV7-8 and TRBJ2-7; 7 nucleotides agree with TRBD1. The germline CDR1 and CDR2 sequences are SGHVS and FQNEAQ. The CDR3 has 13 amino acids. The CDR3 sequence: CASAKGTAYEQYF. CDR3 DNA: TGTGCCAGCGCCAAAGGGACAGCTTACGAGCAGTATTTC.

This chain connects TRBV10-3 to TRBJ1-2, with D possibly being TRBD1 (6 bases). Germline CDR1 ENHRY, CDR2 SYGVKD. This CDR3 comprises 12 residues. The V gene lost 10 bases and the J gene lost 8 bases, with 17 bases spanning the gap. The CDR3 loop reads CATEDSVSGYTF. The CDR3 nucleotides read TGTGCCACAGAGGACAGCGTAAGCGGCTACACCTTC.

The chain joins TRBV11-2 to TRBJ2-1; 10 bases line up with TRBD1. The junction had 13 bases not matched to a gene; V was cut back by 4 bases and J by 4 bases. Germline loops: CDR1 SGHAT, CDR2 FQNNGV. The CDR3 contains 18 residues. In DNA, the CDR3 is TGTGCCAGCAGCTCTCGTCTTGTCGACAGGGGGCCTTACAATGAGCAGTTCTTC. Translating gives CASSSRLVDRGPYNEQFF.

The CDR3, as DNA: TGTGCCAGCAGCTTGGGACAGTCCTACGAGCAGTACTTC. It codes for CASSLGQSYEQYF. V usage is TRBV11-2 and J usage is TRBJ2-7; 7 nucleotides match TRBD1. The CDR3 is 13 residues long. The V and J ends lost 3 bases and 1 base, in that order; junction bases with no gene match: 0. Germline V CDR1 and CDR2: SGHAT, FQNNGV.

The rearrangement joins TRBV16 to TRBJ1-2; 9 bases match TRBD1. CDR3 size: 18 residues. V lost 4 bases to trimming and J lost 5 bases; unmatched junction nucleotides: 17. Germline V gives CDR1 KGHSY, CDR2 FQNENV. The CDR3 is CASSLGTGSAAKAYGYTF. The CDR3 nucleotides read TGTGCCAGCAGCCTCGGGACAGGGTCGGCCGCGAAAGCATATGGCTACACCTTC.

The chain joins TRBV6-1 to TRBJ1-1, with D perhaps matching TRBD1 (5 bases). CDR3 size: 12 residues. Germline lookup yields CDR1 MNHNS and CDR2 SASEGT. Trimming removed 6 bases from V and 3 bases from J, with 8 bases in between. The CDR3 nucleotides are TGTGCCAGCAGGAGGGACTACACTGAAGCTTTCTTT. It specifies CASRRDYTEAFF.

The count of this clone is one. The chain combines TRBV9 with TRBJ2-5; possible D gene TRBD1, 6 bases. The CDR3 runs 14 residues. In germline, CDR1 is SGDLS, CDR2 YYNGEE. V lost 3 bases, J lost 2 bases, and 11 bases lay in between. The CDR3 DNA reads as TGTGCCAGCAGCGCAACAGGGAAACAAGAGACCCAGTACTTC. It codes for CASSATGKQETQYF.

There are a few counts of this clone. The chain recombines TRBV6-5 with TRBJ2-7, with a tentative D call TRBD1 (7 bases). Germline lookup yields CDR1 MNHEY and CDR2 SVGAGI. CDR3 length: 14 amino acids. The V gene lost 7 bases and the J gene lost 3 bases, with 16 bases spanning the gap. CDR3 sequence: CASTLGGGGYEQYF. Here the CDR3 DNA reads TGTGCCAGCACCCTCGGAGGGGGCGGCTACGAGCAGTACTTC.

V and J are TRBV7-9 and TRBJ1-1; possible D gene TRBD1, 6 bases. With 4 bases removed from V and 0 bases from J, the gap between germline ends came to 18 bases. The CDR3 extends over 17 amino acids. Germline V gives CDR1 SEHNR, CDR2 FQNEAQ (reference sequence). Written as DNA, the CDR3 is TGTGCCAGCAGCTCCCGGGACATTTCCGTGATGAACACTGAAGCTTTCTTT. This codes for CASSSRDISVMNTEAFF.

The rearrangement joins TRBV6-1 to TRBJ2-7, with 9 positions matching TRBD1. This CDR3 spans 15 amino acids. J lost 3 bases, V lost 1 base, and 4 bases had no gene match. Germline loops: CDR1 MNHNS, CDR2 SASEGT. The CDR3 protein is CASSEEPTGGYEQYF. In DNA form, the CDR3 reads TGTGCCAGCAGTGAAGAACCGACAGGGGGCTACGAGCAGTACTTC.

This chain connects TRBV9 to TRBJ2-7; 7 bases map to TRBD1. From germline, CDR1 is SGDLS and CDR2 YYNGEE. The CDR3 runs to 16 residues. J lost 2 bases, V lost 0 bases, and 8 bases had no gene match. The CDR3 nucleotides read TGTGCCAGCAGCGTAGGGGACAGCCCTAGGGCCTACGAGCAGTACTTC. Translated: CASSVGDSPRAYEQYF.

The genes are TRBV5-6 and TRBJ1-2; the D is unclear. V lost 6 bases, J lost 2 bases, and 17 bases lay in between. This CDR3 is 15 amino acids long. The germline V gene has CDR1 SGHDT and CDR2 YYEEEE. The CDR3, as DNA: TGTGCCAGCACCGAGGGTGGAGGGTGGAACTATGGCTACACCTTC. It yields the protein CASTEGGGWNYGYTF.

J is TRBJ2-1 and V is TRBV27; 14 bases line up with TRBD2. Germline assignment: CDR1 MNHEY and CDR2 SMNVEV (reference sequence). The CDR3 consists of 15 residues. Trimming took 5 bases from V and 8 from J; bases not matched to a gene: 5. The CDR3, as DNA: TGTGCCAGCAGTGCCCTGGGACTAGCGGGAGATGAGCAGTTCTTC. This encodes CASSALGLAGDEQFF.

This clone occurred a few times. The chain joins TRBV28 to TRBJ2-6; 12 positions match TRBD1. Germline CDR1 reads MDHEN; CDR2 reads SYDVKM. The CDR3 is 16 amino acids. The V and J ends lost 8 bases and 0 bases, in that order; junction bases with no gene match: 2. CDR3 coding DNA: TGTGCCAGCGGGACAGGGGGCGTCTCTGGGGCCAACGTCCTGACTTTC. Translating it yields CASGTGGVSGANVLTF.

The genes are TRBV6-5 and TRBJ1-6, with 11 nucleotides matching TRBD1. This CDR3 contains 13 residues. J gave up 9 bases and V 7 bases, and 2 bases lay outside the gene matches. Germline lookup yields CDR1 MNHEY and CDR2 SVGAGI. The CDR3 coding sequence is TGTGCCAGCACCGGGACAGGGGGTTCACCCCTCCACTTT. Its protein product is CASTGTGGSPLHF.

The CDR3 protein is CASSEAVDRGGEKLFF. The CDR3, as DNA: TGTGCCAGCAGTGAAGCGGTGGACAGGGGTGGCGAAAAACTGTTTTTT. The chain uses TRBV6-1 and TRBJ1-4; 9 nucleotides agree with TRBD1. This CDR3 has 16 residues. With 0 bases clipped from V and 8 bases from J, the junction kept 7 bases outside the gene matches. Germline V gives CDR1 MNHNS, CDR2 SASEGT.

The chain carries TRBV28 and TRBJ1-1; tentatively, D is TRBD1 (6 bases). Trimming left V 6 bases short and J 6 bases short, with 14 bases between. The CDR3 is 13 residues long. CDR1 and CDR2 from the germline V gene are MDHEN and SYDVKM. CDR3 sequence (DNA): TGTGCCAGCAGCCCTATTACAGGGTCTGAAGCTTTCTTT. This sequence encodes CASSPITGSEAFF.